This is a list of T cell receptor beta chains from one sample in a study of blood T cells in healthy people across ages. In TCRdb, the 5' RACE reads were re-called with MiXCR into one record per CDR3 protein. The table includes approximately 800,000 distinct CDR3 sequences, around 68% detected once. Sequenced material: blood. These receptors came from a man aged 25-45 years in good health. CDR3s include the opening cysteine and the closing phenylalanine or tryptophan. The order of the fields is D gene, J gene, clone size, V gene, CDR3 DNA, CDR3 protein. The D gene is left open where the match is weak. Clone size is not always given. Where it is, it says once, few, many or a class for expanded clones.

d_call: NA
j_call: TRBJ1-2
clone_size: NA
v_call: TRBV2
cdr3_nt: TGTGCCAGCAGCAACAGGAACTATGGCTACACCTTC
cdr3_aa: CASSNRNYGYTF

d_call: NA
j_call: TRBJ2-6
clone_size: NA
v_call: TRBV6-5
cdr3_nt: TGTGCCAGCAGTTCAATCCCAGGATCCTCTGGGGCCAACGTCCTGACTTTC
cdr3_aa: CASSSIPGSSGANVLTF

d_call: NA
j_call: TRBJ2-1
clone_size: once
v_call: TRBV4-3
cdr3_nt: TGCGCCAGCAGCCAAGATCCCCCGGGCGGGTCGGATCCTAAGCAGTTCTTC
cdr3_aa: CASSQDPPGGSDPKQFF

d_call: TRBD2
j_call: TRBJ2-7
clone_size: NA
v_call: TRBV5-1
cdr3_nt: TGCGCCAGCAGCTCGGGACTAGCGGGGATTTACGAGCAGTACTTC
cdr3_aa: CASSSGLAGIYEQYF

d_call: NA
j_call: TRBJ2-3
clone_size: NA
v_call: TRBV7-3
cdr3_nt: TGTGCCAGCAGCTTAGGATCGAGCGCGGCAGATACGCAGTATTTT
cdr3_aa: CASSLGSSAADTQYF

d_call: TRBD1
j_call: TRBJ1-2
clone_size: once
v_call: TRBV6-2/TRBV6-3
cdr3_nt: TGTGCCAGCAGGGGGACAGGGGAAGGAGGCTACACCTTC
cdr3_aa: CASRGTGEGGYTF

d_call: TRBD2
j_call: TRBJ2-3
clone_size: few
v_call: TRBV20-1
cdr3_nt: TGCAGTGCTAGAGTAGCGGGGGGGCAGGCAGATACGCAGTATTTT
cdr3_aa: CSARVAGGQADTQYF

d_call: NA
j_call: TRBJ2-1
clone_size: NA
v_call: TRBV4-3
cdr3_nt: TGCGCCAGCAGTCTCAGCGAGGGGGCCTACAATGAGCAGTTCTTC
cdr3_aa: CASSLSEGAYNEQFF

d_call: NA
j_call: TRBJ2-2
clone_size: once
v_call: TRBV29-1
cdr3_nt: TGCAGCGTTGACTTTAGGGCCGGGGAGCTGTTTTTT
cdr3_aa: CSVDFRAGELFF

d_call: NA
j_call: TRBJ2-5
clone_size: once
v_call: TRBV20-1
cdr3_nt: TGCAGTGCTACGTTGGTAGGGGATCAAGAGACCCAGTACTTC
cdr3_aa: CSATLVGDQETQYF

d_call: NA
j_call: TRBJ2-5
clone_size: NA
v_call: TRBV6-5
cdr3_nt: TGTGCCAGCAGTCGGACCGGGACAAAACAAGAGACCCAGTACTTC
cdr3_aa: CASSRTGTKQETQYF

d_call: TRBD1
j_call: TRBJ1-2
clone_size: NA
v_call: TRBV29-1
cdr3_nt: TGCAGCGTTCCTCACCTGACAGGGGACGGTAACTATGGCTACACCTTC
cdr3_aa: CSVPHLTGDGNYGYTF

d_call: TRBD2
j_call: TRBJ2-5
clone_size: NA
v_call: TRBV4-3
cdr3_nt: TGCGCCAGCAGCCAAGATCCGAGCGGGGGGACTGAAGGGACCCAGTACTTC
cdr3_aa: CASSQDPSGGTEGTQYF

d_call: NA
j_call: TRBJ1-4
clone_size: NA
v_call: TRBV4-3
cdr3_nt: TGCGCCAGCAGCCAAGCGACGCCACAGGTCAAGTCTTACGAAAAACTGTTTTTT
cdr3_aa: CASSQATPQVKSYEKLFF

d_call: NA
j_call: TRBJ2-3
clone_size: few
v_call: TRBV20-1
cdr3_nt: TGCAGTGCTAGAGAGAGCCCCACAGATACGCAGTATTTT
cdr3_aa: CSARESPTDTQYF

d_call: TRBD2
j_call: TRBJ2-5
clone_size: NA
v_call: TRBV5-4
cdr3_nt: TGTGCCAGCAGCAAGTCTAGCGGACAAGAGACCCAGTACTTC
cdr3_aa: CASSKSSGQETQYF

d_call: NA
j_call: TRBJ2-3
clone_size: NA
v_call: TRBV15
cdr3_nt: TGTGCCACCAGCAGGTCCTTCGGGGCCACAGATACGCAGTATTTT
cdr3_aa: CATSRSFGATDTQYF

d_call: TRBD2
j_call: TRBJ2-5
clone_size: few
v_call: TRBV12-3/TRBV12-4
cdr3_nt: TGTGCCAGCAGGAGTAGCGGGGGGCCTCAAGGGTACCAAGAGACCCAGTACTTC
cdr3_aa: CASRSSGGPQGYQETQYF

d_call: NA
j_call: TRBJ1-2
clone_size: NA
v_call: TRBV7-2
cdr3_nt: TGTGCCAGCAGCTTAAGTCAGGGCTATTATGGCTACACCTTC
cdr3_aa: CASSLSQGYYGYTF

d_call: NA
j_call: TRBJ2-1
clone_size: NA
v_call: TRBV15
cdr3_nt: TGTGCCACTAGCCTCAGCCCCCTGGGGTTGCACAATGAGCAGTTCTTC
cdr3_aa: CATSLSPLGLHNEQFF